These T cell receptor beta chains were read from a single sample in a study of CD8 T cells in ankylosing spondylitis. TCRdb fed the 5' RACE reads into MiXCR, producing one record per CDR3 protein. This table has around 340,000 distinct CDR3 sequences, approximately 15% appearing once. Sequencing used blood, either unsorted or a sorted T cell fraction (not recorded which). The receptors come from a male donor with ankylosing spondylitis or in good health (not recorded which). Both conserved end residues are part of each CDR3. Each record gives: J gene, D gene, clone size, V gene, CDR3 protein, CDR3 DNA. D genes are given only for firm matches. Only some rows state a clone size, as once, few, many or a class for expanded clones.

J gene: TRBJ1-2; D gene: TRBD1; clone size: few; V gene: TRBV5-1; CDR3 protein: CASSYRDSYGYTF; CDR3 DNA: TGCGCCAGCAGCTACCGGGACAGCTATGGCTACACCTTC
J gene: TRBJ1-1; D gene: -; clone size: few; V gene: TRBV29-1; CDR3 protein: CSVAGYEAFF; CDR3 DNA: TGCAGCGTTGCGGGGTATGAAGCTTTCTTT
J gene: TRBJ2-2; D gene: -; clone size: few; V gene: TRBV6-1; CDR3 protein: CASSVYGSPTGELFF; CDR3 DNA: TGTGCCAGCAGCGTGTACGGCAGCCCCACCGGGGAGCTGTTTTTT
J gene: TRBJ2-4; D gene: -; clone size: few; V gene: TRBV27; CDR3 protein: CASSLEGNKNIQYF; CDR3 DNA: TGTGCCAGCAGTTTAGAAGGCAACAAAAACATTCAGTACTTC
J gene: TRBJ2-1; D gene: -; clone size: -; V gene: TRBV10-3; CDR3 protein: CAISQGGQQFF; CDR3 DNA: TGTGCCATCAGCCAGGGGGGTCAGCAGTTCTTC
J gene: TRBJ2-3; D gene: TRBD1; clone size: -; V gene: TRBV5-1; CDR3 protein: CASRKTPGQGSADTQYF; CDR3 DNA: TGCGCCAGCAGAAAGACACCGGGACAGGGTTCCGCAGATACGCAGTATTTT
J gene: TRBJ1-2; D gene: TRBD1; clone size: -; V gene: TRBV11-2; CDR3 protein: CASSLIQGAGYGYTF; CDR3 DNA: TGTGCCAGCAGCCTTATACAGGGGGCTGGCTATGGCTACACCTTC
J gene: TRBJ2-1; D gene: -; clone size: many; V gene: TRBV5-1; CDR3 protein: CASSPLMGYYNEQFF; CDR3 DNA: TGCGCCAGCAGCCCTCTGATGGGGTACTACAATGAGCAGTTCTTC
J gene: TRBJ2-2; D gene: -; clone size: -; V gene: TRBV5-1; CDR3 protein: CASSAAHGTGELFF; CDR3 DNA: TGCGCCAGCAGCGCCGCCCATGGCACCGGGGAGCTGTTTTTT
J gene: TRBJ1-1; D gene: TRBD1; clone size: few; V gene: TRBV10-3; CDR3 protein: CAIRVSAGGNTEAFF; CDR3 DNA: TGTGCCATCAGAGTTTCGGCAGGGGGCAACACTGAAGCTTTCTTT
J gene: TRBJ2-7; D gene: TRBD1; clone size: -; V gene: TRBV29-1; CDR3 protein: CSVGPGQGAYEQYF; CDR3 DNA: TGCAGCGTTGGTCCCGGACAGGGGGCCTACGAGCAGTACTTC
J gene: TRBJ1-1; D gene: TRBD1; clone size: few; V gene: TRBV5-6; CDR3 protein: CASSIGGDRINTEAFF; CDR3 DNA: TGTGCCAGCAGCATCGGTGGGGACAGAATCAACACTGAAGCTTTCTTT
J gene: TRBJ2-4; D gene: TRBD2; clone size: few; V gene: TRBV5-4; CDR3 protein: CATSHGGTKNIQYF; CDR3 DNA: TGTGCCACCTCTCACGGGGGGACCAAAAACATTCAGTACTTC
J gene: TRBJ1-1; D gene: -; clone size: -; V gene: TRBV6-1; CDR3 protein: CASSTSMNTEAFF; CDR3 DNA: TGTGCCAGCAGCACGTCTATGAACACTGAAGCTTTCTTT
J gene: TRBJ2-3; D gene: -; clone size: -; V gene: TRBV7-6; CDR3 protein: CASSAPGVRDTQYF; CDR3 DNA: TGTGCCAGCAGCGCCCCGGGAGTGAGGGATACGCAGTATTTT
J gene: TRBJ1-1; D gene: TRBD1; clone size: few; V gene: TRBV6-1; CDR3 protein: CASTYGTANTEAFF; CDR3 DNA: TGTGCCAGCACCTATGGGACAGCGAACACTGAAGCTTTCTTT
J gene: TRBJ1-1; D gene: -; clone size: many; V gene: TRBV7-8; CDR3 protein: CASSLDAQAFF; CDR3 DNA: TGTGCCAGCAGCTTAGATGCCCAAGCTTTCTTT
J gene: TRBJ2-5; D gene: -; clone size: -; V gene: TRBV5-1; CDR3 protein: CASSFRVTETQYF; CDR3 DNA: TGCGCCAGCAGCTTCCGGGTAACAGAGACCCAGTACTTC
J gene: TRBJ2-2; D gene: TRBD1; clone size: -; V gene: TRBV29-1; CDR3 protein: CSGRQGLSTGELFF; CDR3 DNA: TGCAGCGGGAGACAGGGGTTGAGCACCGGGGAGCTGTTTTTT
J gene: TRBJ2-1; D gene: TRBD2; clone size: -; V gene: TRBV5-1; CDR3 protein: CASSLEGLAGYNEQFF; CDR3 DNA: TGCGCCAGCAGCTTGGAGGGACTAGCGGGGTACAATGAGCAGTTCTTC
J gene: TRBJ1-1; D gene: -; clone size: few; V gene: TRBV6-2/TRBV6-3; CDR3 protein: CASSPPPTQNTEAFF; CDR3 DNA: TGTGCCAGCTCCCCGCCGCCGACCCAGAACACTGAAGCTTTCTTT
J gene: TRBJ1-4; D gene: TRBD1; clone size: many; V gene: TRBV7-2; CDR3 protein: CASSKDRVPNEKLFF; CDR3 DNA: TGTGCCAGCAGCAAGGACAGGGTCCCTAATGAAAAACTGTTTTTT
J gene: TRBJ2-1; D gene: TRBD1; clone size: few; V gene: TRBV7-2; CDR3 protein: CASGDRGLANYNEQFF; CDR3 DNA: TGTGCCAGCGGGGACAGGGGCCTAGCGAACTACAATGAGCAGTTCTTC
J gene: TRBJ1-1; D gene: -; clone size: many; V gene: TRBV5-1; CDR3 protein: CASSAGGTEAFF; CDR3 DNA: TGCGCCAGCAGCGCGGGGGGAACTGAAGCTTTCTTT
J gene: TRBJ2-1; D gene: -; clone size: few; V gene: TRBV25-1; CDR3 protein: CASSIIAGSYNEQFF; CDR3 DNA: TGTGCCAGCAGTATAATAGCCGGCTCCTACAATGAGCAGTTCTTC
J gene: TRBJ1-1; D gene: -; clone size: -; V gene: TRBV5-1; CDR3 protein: CASSLGTETEAFF; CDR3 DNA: TGCGCCAGCAGCTTAGGGACGGAGACTGAAGCTTTCTTT
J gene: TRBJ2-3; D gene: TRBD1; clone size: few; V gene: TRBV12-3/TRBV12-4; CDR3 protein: CASSLKGPGQGSDTQYF; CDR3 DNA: TGTGCCAGCAGTCTAAAGGGGCCGGGACAGGGTTCAGATACGCAGTATTTT
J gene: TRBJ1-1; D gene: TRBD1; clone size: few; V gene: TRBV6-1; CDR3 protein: CATRDRGKNTEAFF; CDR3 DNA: TGTGCCACCCGGGACAGGGGGAAGAACACTGAAGCTTTCTTT
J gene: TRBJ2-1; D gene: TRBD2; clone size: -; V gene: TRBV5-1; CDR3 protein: CASSISSGRAAEQFF; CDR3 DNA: TGCGCCAGCAGCATATCTAGCGGGAGGGCGGCAGAGCAGTTCTTC
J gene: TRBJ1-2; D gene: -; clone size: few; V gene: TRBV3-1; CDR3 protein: CASSQGVKVYTF; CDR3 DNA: TGTGCCAGCAGCCAAGGAGTAAAAGTCTACACCTTC
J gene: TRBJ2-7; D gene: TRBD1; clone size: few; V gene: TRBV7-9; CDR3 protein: CASSFGQARTEQYF; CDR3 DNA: TGTGCCAGCAGCTTCGGACAGGCCCGTACCGAGCAGTACTTC